This paragraph reports one TCR beta chain. The identical CDR3 is also encoded by other nucleotide sequences in the sample. TCRdb's copy holds only in-frame clones and misses some; the assay was immunoSEQ multiplex PCR. The table includes around 2.3 million clones, almost 96% detected once. This record belongs to a study of shared clonotypes between healthy human individuals. The V gene lost 5 bases and the J gene lost 5 bases, with 6 bases spanning the gap. CDR1 and CDR2 from the germline V gene are GTSNPN and SVGIG (reference sequence). This CDR3 is built from 10 residues. The clonotype originates from a man aged 18 to 30 in good health. This chain uses TRBV30 with TRBJ2-5; D is ambiguous. Sequencing was performed on naive CD4+ T cells sorted from blood. Subset defined: CD45RA+ positively selected. CDR3 residues: CAWGQETQYF. CDR3 in DNA: TGTGCCTGGGGGCAGGAGACCCAGTACTTC.